This T cell receptor (beta chain) was documented in a study of blood T cell repertoires in COVID-19. Germline CDR1 is SGHRS and CDR2 is YFSETQ. The CDR3 totals 13 residues. Trimming removed 2 bases from V and 3 bases from J; junction bases left unmatched: 0. Only in-frame clones appear in the TCRdb table, and some are missing; sequencing was by immunoSEQ multiplex PCR. This sample carries fewer than 200,000 clones, around 86% of them seen once, and the ten largest clones take 7.5% to 10%. The TCR sequence derives from a middle-aged man with active or convalescent COVID-19. The chain employs TRBV5-1 and TRBJ1-2; 8 bases are shared with TRBD1. Specimen: peripheral blood. The chain's CDR3 is CASSLQGDYGYTF. In DNA form, the CDR3 reads TGCGCCAGCAGCTTACAGGGGGACTATGGCTACACCTTC.